This T cell receptor (beta chain) derives from a study of blood T cell repertoires in COVID-19. The overall study: Specimens from acute and convalescent COVID-19 originated in the United States, Italy and Spain. Sample material is recorded as cDNA or gDNA derived from T cells, B-cell-depleted T cells, or PBMCs.

Germline loops: CDR1 MGHRA, CDR2 YSYEKL. V was pared by 0 bases and J by 5 bases, with 8 bases between. CDR3 length: 14 residues. This clone was detected a few times. In the original analysis: The assay estimated nucleated cells by amplifying reference gene primers. Profiling relied on immunoSEQ multiplex PCR, and the TCRdb table lists in-frame clones only, not all of them. V, J and clone size are taken as reported in that table, and D and trimming were inferred from the DNA itself. This sample carries 70,000 or so clones, approximately 80% of them seen once, and the ten largest clones take around 2.3%.

The chain links TRBV4-1 to TRBJ1-5; D unclear. This TCR was sampled from a man older than 75 with active or convalescent COVID-19. Input material: peripheral blood. CDR3 bases: TGCGCCAGCAGCCAAGATAACACCTATCAGCCCCAGCATTTT. Its protein is CASSQDNTYQPQHF.